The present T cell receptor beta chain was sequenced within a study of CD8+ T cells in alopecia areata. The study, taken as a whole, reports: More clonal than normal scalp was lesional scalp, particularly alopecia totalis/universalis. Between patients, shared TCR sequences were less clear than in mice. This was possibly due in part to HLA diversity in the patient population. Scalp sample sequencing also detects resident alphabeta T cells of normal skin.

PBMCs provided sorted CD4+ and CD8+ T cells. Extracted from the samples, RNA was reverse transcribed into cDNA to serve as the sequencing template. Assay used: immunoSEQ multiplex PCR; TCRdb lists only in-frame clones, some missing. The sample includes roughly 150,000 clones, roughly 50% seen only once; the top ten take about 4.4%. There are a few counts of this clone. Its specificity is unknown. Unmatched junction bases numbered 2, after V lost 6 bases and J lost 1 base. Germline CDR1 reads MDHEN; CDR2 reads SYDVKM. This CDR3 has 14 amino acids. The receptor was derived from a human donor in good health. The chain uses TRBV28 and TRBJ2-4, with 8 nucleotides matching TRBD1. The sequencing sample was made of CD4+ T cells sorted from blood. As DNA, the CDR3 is TGTGCCAGCAGCGGACAGGGTGCCAAAAACATTCAGTACTTC. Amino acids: CASSGQGAKNIQYF.